The rows below give T cell receptor beta chains drawn from one sample of a study of lymphopenia after photon versus proton radiotherapy. Some clones are missing from TCRdb's copy, which holds only in-frame ones; the method was immunoSEQ multiplex PCR. This repertoire shows 35,000 to 45,000 clones, around 85% found once; its top ten account for about 2.9%. This material consisted of peripheral blood, taken from a patient treated with photon-based radiotherapy. The receptors shown here come from a man aged 50-59 years with gastric cancer. CDR3s include the opening cysteine and the closing phenylalanine or tryptophan. A D gene is named only where the DNA matches it firmly. Clone size is stated in some rows and not others, as once, few, many or a class when expanded.

d_call: TRBD1; v_call: TRBV5-1; j_call: TRBJ2-2; clone_size: NA; cdr3_nt: TGCGCCAGCAGCTTGGGGGACAGGGACACCGGGGAGCTGTTTTTT; cdr3_aa: CASSLGDRDTGELFF
d_call: NA; v_call: TRBV6-1; j_call: TRBJ1-5; clone_size: NA; cdr3_nt: TGTGCCAGCAGTGAATCGGGCAGAGATCAGCCCCAGCATTTT; cdr3_aa: CASSESGRDQPQHF
d_call: NA; v_call: TRBV21-1; j_call: TRBJ1-5; clone_size: NA; cdr3_nt: TGTGCCAGCAGCAAAGACGGGGGGACAGCCGGAATTGGCAATCAGCCCCAGCATTTT; cdr3_aa: CASSKDGGTAGIGNQPQHF
d_call: TRBD1; v_call: TRBV6-6; j_call: TRBJ1-3; clone_size: once; cdr3_nt: TGTGCCAGCAGTTCCGTCGACGGGACAGGGGCAGACACCATATATTTT; cdr3_aa: CASSSVDGTGADTIYF
d_call: TRBD2; v_call: TRBV29-1; j_call: TRBJ2-7; clone_size: NA; cdr3_nt: TGCAGCGTCGCCTTAACTAGCGGGAGTTCCTACGAGCAGTACTTC; cdr3_aa: CSVALTSGSSYEQYF
d_call: NA; v_call: TRBV11-2; j_call: TRBJ2-7; clone_size: NA; cdr3_nt: TGTGCCAGCAGCCCAGGACACGGTTACGAGCAGTACTTC; cdr3_aa: CASSPGHGYEQYF
d_call: NA; v_call: TRBV6-1; j_call: TRBJ2-7; clone_size: NA; cdr3_nt: TGTGCCAGCAGTGAAGTCGGCCAATTCTCCTACGAGCAGTACTTC; cdr3_aa: CASSEVGQFSYEQYF
d_call: NA; v_call: TRBV6-5; j_call: TRBJ2-7; clone_size: NA; cdr3_nt: TGTGCCAGCAGTTACCTAACGCAGGGCCCTTACGAGCAGTACTTC; cdr3_aa: CASSYLTQGPYEQYF
d_call: NA; v_call: TRBV5-5; j_call: TRBJ1-2; clone_size: NA; cdr3_nt: TGTGCCAGCAGCTTGGAACAGGGAGGTAACTATGGCTACACCTTC; cdr3_aa: CASSLEQGGNYGYTF
d_call: TRBD2; v_call: TRBV7-2; j_call: TRBJ2-1; clone_size: once; cdr3_nt: TGTGCCAGCAGCTTCCGACTAGCGGGAGGTCGGATCAATGAGCAGTTCTTC; cdr3_aa: CASSFRLAGGRINEQFF
d_call: NA; v_call: TRBV5-4; j_call: TRBJ2-2; clone_size: NA; cdr3_nt: TGTGCCAGCAGCCGGGGCGACACCGGGGAGCTGTTTTTT; cdr3_aa: CASSRGDTGELFF
d_call: NA; v_call: TRBV7-3; j_call: TRBJ2-6; clone_size: few; cdr3_nt: TGTGCCAGCAGCTTCCAGGGTTCAGGGGCCAACGTCCTGACTTTC; cdr3_aa: CASSFQGSGANVLTF
d_call: NA; v_call: TRBV19; j_call: TRBJ1-5; clone_size: NA; cdr3_nt: TGTGCCAGTAGCCCGGGACACTATAATCAGCCCCAGCATTTT; cdr3_aa: CASSPGHYNQPQHF
d_call: TRBD2; v_call: TRBV4-1; j_call: TRBJ2-2; clone_size: NA; cdr3_nt: TGCGCCAGCAGCCAAGATCGGCGGGAGGGCCGCACCGGGGAGCTGTTTTTT; cdr3_aa: CASSQDRREGRTGELFF
d_call: NA; v_call: TRBV11-2; j_call: TRBJ1-1; clone_size: NA; cdr3_nt: TGTGCCAGCAGCTTTACAGGGAACACTGAAGCTTTCTTT; cdr3_aa: CASSFTGNTEAFF
d_call: NA; v_call: TRBV30; j_call: TRBJ2-6; clone_size: NA; cdr3_nt: TGTGCCTGGAGTTCCGGGGCCAACGTCCTGACTTTC; cdr3_aa: CAWSSGANVLTF
d_call: TRBD1; v_call: TRBV6-5; j_call: TRBJ1-4; clone_size: NA; cdr3_nt: TGTGCCAGCAGTCCTCAAAACAGGGGGCATGAAAAACTGTTTTTT; cdr3_aa: CASSPQNRGHEKLFF